The source of this T cell receptor (beta chain) is a study of T cells after yellow fever vaccination. TCRdb processed the 5' RACE reads anew with MiXCR; each CDR3 protein has one entry. Of some 390,000 distinct CDR3 sequences in the sample, roughly a sixth were seen once. The CDR3 is 13 amino acids. Germline V gene sequence: CDR1 SGHNT, CDR2 YENEEA. Trimming took 5 bases from V and 5 from J, leaving 10 bases between them. This clonotype was counted between two and nine times. The V and J genes are TRBV11-3 and TRBJ2-1, with D hard to call. This sequence was found in a man between 18 and 29 years old who received the YFV17D yellow fever vaccine. The sequenced sample was PBMCs, obtained before the yellow fever booster vaccination. The DNA for the CDR3 is TGTGCCAGCAGCCCACCCCGCAACAATGAGCAGTTCTTC. Translated: CASSPPRNNEQFF.